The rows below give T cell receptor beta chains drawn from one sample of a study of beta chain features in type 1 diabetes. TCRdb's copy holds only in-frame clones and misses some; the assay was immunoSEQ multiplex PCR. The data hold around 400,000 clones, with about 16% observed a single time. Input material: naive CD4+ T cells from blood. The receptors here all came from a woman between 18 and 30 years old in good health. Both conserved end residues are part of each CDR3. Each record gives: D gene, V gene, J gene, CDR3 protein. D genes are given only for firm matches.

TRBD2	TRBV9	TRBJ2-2	CASSVALAGNTGELFF
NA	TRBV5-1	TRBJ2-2	CASNPQGNTGELFF
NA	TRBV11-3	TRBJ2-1	CASSLGGLQFF
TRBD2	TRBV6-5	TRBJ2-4	CASSTSGLAKNIQYF
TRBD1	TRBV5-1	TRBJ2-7	CASRRTGTVYEQYF
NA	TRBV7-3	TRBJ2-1	CASSSQGLAQYNEQFF
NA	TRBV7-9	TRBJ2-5	CASSSEQGHQETQYF
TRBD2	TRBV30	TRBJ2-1	CAWSATSGFYNEQFF
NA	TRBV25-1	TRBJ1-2	CASSPVSGGYTF
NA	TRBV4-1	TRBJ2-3	CASSQDQGAGGDTQYF
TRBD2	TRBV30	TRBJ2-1	CAWSSLAGGYNEQFF
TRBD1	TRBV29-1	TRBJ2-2	CSASGQGARELFF
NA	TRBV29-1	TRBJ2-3	CSVGQGIRADTQYF
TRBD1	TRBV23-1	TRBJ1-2	CARPLTGGNYGYTF
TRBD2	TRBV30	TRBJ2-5	CAWERGPYQETQYF
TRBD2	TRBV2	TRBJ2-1	CASRETSGGYNEQFF
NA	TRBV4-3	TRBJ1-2	CASSQDRVSRGYTF
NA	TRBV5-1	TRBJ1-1	CASRGRLNTEAFF
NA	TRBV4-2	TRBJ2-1	CASRRDSQPYNEQFF
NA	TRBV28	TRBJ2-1	CASSSPSRDMFWFF
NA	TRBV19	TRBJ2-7	CASARQETYEQYF
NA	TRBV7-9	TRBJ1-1	CASSLDLNTEAFF
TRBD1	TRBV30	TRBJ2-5	CAWSDRAGGRETQYF
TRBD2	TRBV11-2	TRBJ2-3	CASSEGKTSGISTDTQYF